The TCR beta chain described here comes from a study of T-cell memory formation after mild COVID-19. The CDR3 runs 15 residues. Germline CDR1 and CDR2: SNHLY and FYNNEI. V lost 5 bases to trimming and J lost 0 bases, with 11 bases between them. TCRdb processed the 5' RACE reads anew with MiXCR; each CDR3 protein has one entry. In the table there are just under 550,000 distinct CDR3 sequences, about a fifth of which are singletons. With regard to this clonotype: Its antigen is undetermined.

Study results and limitations: The SARS-CoV-2 specificity of second-wave clones reaching peak at day 37 remained unverified. Day 15 to 85 contracting clones showed balanced CD4/CD8; day 15 to 37 expanders favored CD4+.

The sequence was obtained from an adult woman who had mild COVID-19 (a few samples of this study predate the infection). Cell type and time point are not known. J is TRBJ2-1 and V is TRBV2; weak D call: TRBD2 (6 bases). Sequencing used PBMCs or a T cell subset sorted from them (not recorded which). This CDR3 is CASSNRGSSYNEQFF. For the CDR3, the DNA is TGTGCCAGCAGTAACCGGGGGAGCTCCTACAATGAGCAGTTCTTC.